These 27 T cell receptor beta chains originate from one sample sequenced in a study of tumor-infiltrating lymphocytes in primary liver carcinoma. Co-extracting RNA and DNA was done with 20-30 mg of unsorted bulk tissue as input. The template, around 540 ng total RNA, yielded TCR beta cDNA made with a constant-region primer. It was through three nested multiplex PCR rounds of slightly modified ARM-PCR that TCR beta libraries arose. Investigators reported that the first two PCR rounds, at 10 cycles each, used TRBV1-TRBV30 forward primers with a C-beta reverse primer. A single record per CDR3 protein comes from TCRdb applying MiXCR to the multiplex PCR reads. The sample yields 35,000 to 40,000 distinct CDR3 sequences, approximately 82% seen once. The sample taken for sequencing was tumor-adjacent normal liver tissue. The receptors come from a man aged 35-49 years with primary liver carcinoma and hepatitis B virus infection.

This clonotype was counted ten times or more. V usage is TRBV11-2 and J usage is TRBJ1-1, with 8 nucleotides matching TRBD1. This CDR3 comprises 17 residues. V dropped 4 bases and J dropped 4; count of bases not matched to a gene: 14. Germline CDR1 and CDR2: SGHAT and FQNNGV. The CDR3 sequence is CASSWRARGLYGTEAFF. The CDR3 DNA reads TGTGCCAGCAGCTGGAGAGCCAGGGGGCTTTATGGCACTGAAGCTTTCTTT.

As regards this clonotype: A clone one base away is much larger, so this may be a read error. The chain uses TRBV2 and TRBJ2-2; 11 bases line up with TRBD2. This CDR3 is 15 amino acids long. Germline CDR1 reads SNHLY; CDR2 reads FYNNEI. The CDR3 bases are TGTGCCAGCAGGCGAGCTAGCGGGAGGCCCGGGAAGCTGTTTTTT. Its translation: CASRRASGRPGKLFF. The full variable domain, its missing parts supplied by reference TRBV2 and TRBJ2-2, is EPEVTQTPSHQVTQMGQEVILRCVPISNHLYFYWYRQILGQKVEFLVSFYNNEISEKSEIFDDQFSVERPDGSNFTLKIRSTKLEDSAMYFCASRRASGRPGKLFFGEGSRLTVL.

This clonotype was found once. The chain recombines TRBV6-1 with TRBJ1-5; D not resolved. Looked up from germline, CDR1 is MNHNS and CDR2 is SASEGT. The CDR3 runs 14 residues. V lost 5 bases, J lost 3 bases, and 11 bases lay in between. DNA for the CDR3: TGTGCCAGCAGTACCCATATGGACAATCAGCCCCAGCATTTT. Protein: CASSTHMDNQPQHF.

As to this clonotype: At one end, the junction sequence differs from germline, possibly due to a read error. This chain joins TRBV5-4 and TRBJ2-5; TRBD1 matches at 7 bases. This CDR3 has 14 residues. Germline CDR1 and CDR2: SGHNT and YYREEE (reference sequence). The CDR3: CAISVAGGQETQYF. In nucleotides, the CDR3 is TGTGCCATCAGCGTGGCAGGGGGTCAAGAGACCCAGTACTTC.

This clonotype was seen once. An end of the junction differs from the germline gene, which may be a read error. The chain recombines TRBV11-1 with TRBJ2-7, with no clear D. CDR1 is SGHAT and CDR2 is FQDESV in the germline V gene (reference sequence). The CDR3 loop spans 14 amino acids. The CDR3 here is CASNWSWPLYDQYF. CDR3 coding DNA: TGTGCCAGCAACTGGTCTTGGCCCCTTTACGACCAGTACTTC.

A word on this clonotype: One junction end does not reproduce the germline sequence, and a read error may be involved. This chain uses TRBV11-2 with TRBJ2-3; no definite D call. The CDR3 consists of 15 residues. The germline V gene encodes CDR1 SGHAT and CDR2 FQNNGV. CDR3 nucleotides: TGTGCCAGCAGCTTTCGAACTCACTATACAGTTACGCAGTATTTT. This translates into CASSFRTHYTVTQYF. The full variable domain, its missing parts supplied by reference TRBV11-2 and TRBJ2-3, is EAGVAQSPRYKIIEKRQSVAFWCNPISGHATLYWYQQILGQGPKLLIQFQNNGVVDDSQLPKDRFSAERLKGVDSTLKIQPAKLEDSAVYLCASSFRTHYTVTQYFGPGTRLTVL.

This chain uses TRBV29-1 with TRBJ2-7; D is perhaps TRBD1 (5 bases). The CDR3 loop spans 13 amino acids. In germline, CDR1 is SQVTM, CDR2 ANQGSEA. The CDR3 loop reads CYVEQDNSYEQYF. The CDR3 bases are TGCTACGTTGAGCAGGACAATTCCTACGAGCAGTACTTC.

As regards this clonotype: Its ends do not fully match the called genes, so a read error is possible. The chain couples TRBV11-2 to TRBJ1-2; a weak D match, TRBD1 (5 bases). The CDR3 length is 13 residues. Germline lookup yields CDR1 SGHAT and CDR2 FQNNGV. This CDR3 is CANSPGTNYGYTF. CDR3 bases: TGTGCCAACAGTCCCGGGACTAATTATGGCTACACCTTC.

Note on this clonotype: One end of the junction fails to match germline, which may point to a read error. The chain couples TRBV14 to TRBJ2-7; either TRBD1 or TRBD2 may supply D (5 bases each). The CDR3 sequence is 15 residues long. CDR1 and CDR2 from the germline V gene are SGHDN and FVKESK. The DNA for the CDR3 is TGTGCCGGCAGCCCCTCGGGACGGAAAGTATACGAGCAGTACTTC. It translates to CAGSPSGRKVYEQYF.

As to this clonotype: Its ends do not fully match the called genes, so a read error is possible. The chain employs TRBV7-9 and TRBJ1-2; the match to TRBD1 covers 7 bases. This CDR3 has 16 residues. CDR1 is SEHNR, CDR2 FQNEAQ, per germline (reference sequence). The CDR3 sequence is CARSFPRGQVDHGYTF. Written as DNA, the CDR3 is TGTGCCAGGAGCTTCCCAAGAGGACAGGTCGACCATGGCTACACCTTC.

V and J are TRBV28 and TRBJ2-5; D possibly uses TRBD1 or TRBD2 (5 bases each). The V gene's germline CDR1 is MDHEN and CDR2 SYDVKM. CDR3 length: 14 residues. The V end lost 1 base, the J end lost 7 bases, and 13 bases lay between the germline ends. The CDR3 bases are TGTGCCAGCAGTTTATTGGGGGTAAGAGCGACCCAGTACTTC. This encodes CASSLLGVRATQYF. Based on the CDR3 plus reference TRBV28 and TRBJ2-5, the full variable domain is DVKVTQSSRYLVKRTGEKVFLECVQDMDHENMFWYRQDPGLGLRLIYFSYDVKMKEKGDIPEGYSVSREKKERFSLILESASTNQTSMYLCASSLLGVRATQYFGPGTRLLVL.

A note on this clonotype: The conserved final phenylalanine or tryptophan is absent from the CDR3, which likely points to a read error. This chain links TRBV4-1 with TRBJ2-7; D gene uncertain. CDR3 length: 14 residues. Germline CDR1 reads MGHRA; CDR2 reads YSYEKL. The CDR3 is CTSSQETPVDEQYI. The CDR3 bases are TGCACCAGCAGCCAAGAGACCCCTGTTGACGAGCAGTACATC.

Of note for this clonotype: This may be a read error, as it is one base from a much larger clone. CDR3 residues: CAGSFPFYEQYF. CDR3 DNA sequence: TGTGCCGGCAGTTTTCCCTTCTACGAGCAGTACTTC. This chain connects TRBV12-3 or TRBV12-4 to TRBJ2-7; D call uncertain. The CDR3 is made up of 12 amino acids.

This clonotype was observed a few times. The germline gene is not matched at one end of the junction; a read error may be the cause. The gene calls are TRBV4-2 and TRBJ2-2, with D possibly being TRBD2 (5 bases). Germline V gene sequence: CDR1 LGHNA, CDR2 YNFKEQ. The CDR3 consists of 15 residues. CDR3 DNA sequence: TGTGCCAGCAGCCAAGAGCTGACATTCACCGGGGAGTTGTTTTTT. Translation: CASSQELTFTGELFF.

J is TRBJ2-5 and V is TRBV4-1; 7 positions agree with TRBD2. The CDR3 has 16 amino acids. The V gene's germline CDR1 is MGHRA and CDR2 YSYEKL. The V segment lost 4 bases and the J segment 2 bases; nucleotides outside the gene matches: 10. For the CDR3, the DNA is TGCGCCAGCAGCCCTATAGTGGGAGGGCTGCAAGAGACCCAGTACTTC. It specifies CASSPIVGGLQETQYF.

This clonotype was found a few times. The chain couples TRBV29-1 to TRBJ2-1, with 7 bases fitting TRBD2. The CDR3 length is 12 residues. The germline V gene encodes CDR1 SQVTM and CDR2 ANQGSEA. CDR3 protein: CSVLSGVSGQFF. The CDR3 DNA follows: TGCAGTGTATTAAGCGGGGTGTCAGGGCAGTTCTTC.

The chain joins TRBV2 to TRBJ2-3; 8 bases line up with TRBD2. The CDR3 runs 16 residues. Looked up from germline, CDR1 is SNHLY and CDR2 is FYNNEI. The trim removed 6 bases at V and 1 base at J, leaving 9 bases unmatched. CDR3 in DNA: TGTGCCAGCAGGGCGGGACACGGGAGGGGCACAGATACGCAGTATTTT. Translation: CASRAGHGRGTDTQYF.

By share, this clonotype counts as medium-sized. The J gene is TRBJ1-1, the V gene TRBV6-5; 9 bases map to TRBD1. Germline-derived CDR1 and CDR2 are MNHEY and SVGAGI. V shed 5 bases and J 8 bases; nucleotides not matched to a gene: 6. The CDR3 contains 13 residues. CDR3 sequence (DNA): TGTGCCAGCAGTAGGACAGGGGAAACAGAAGCTTTCTTT. This translates into CASSRTGETEAFF.

This clonotype turned up a few times. The rearrangement joins TRBV20-1 to TRBJ1-3; weak D call: TRBD1 (5 bases). V shed 0 bases and J shed 0 bases, with 15 bases lying between them. The CDR3 extends over 17 amino acids. Germline V gene sequence: CDR1 DFQATT, CDR2 SNEGSKA (reference sequence). The CDR3 nucleotides read TGCAGTGCTAGAGATGCGGGGCAGGGCTCCTCTGGAAACACCATATATTTT. This gives the protein CSARDAGQGSSGNTIYF.

Remarks on this clonotype: Its ends do not fully match the called genes, so a read error is possible. The chain has TRBV11-3 and TRBJ1-5; D perhaps matches TRBD1 (5 bases). The germline CDR1 and CDR2 sequences are SGHNT and YENEEA. This CDR3 is 15 amino acids long. CDR3 residues: CTSSFDLGVAQPQHF. In nucleotides, the CDR3 is TGTACCAGTAGCTTTGATCTGGGGGTGGCTCAGCCCCAGCATTTT.

Remarks on this clonotype: An end of the junction differs from the germline gene, which may be a read error. This chain uses TRBV5-6 with TRBJ2-7, with a possible D match to TRBD2 (6 bases). This CDR3 has 12 residues. The V gene's germline CDR1 is SGHDT and CDR2 YYEEEE. The CDR3 region is CASSQTDYEHYF. The CDR3 DNA reads TGTGCCAGCAGCCAAACGGACTACGAGCATTACTTC.

A remark on this clonotype: A junction boundary mismatches the germline segment, possibly from a read error. V and J are TRBV14 and TRBJ2-3; 9 bases agree with TRBD1. This CDR3 is built from 17 residues. The V gene's germline CDR1 is SGHDN and CDR2 FVKESK. The CDR3 DNA reads TGTGCCAGGAGCCAACGAAAACCCGGGACAGGGACAGATACGCAGTATTTT. Its protein is CARSQRKPGTGTDTQYF.

This clonotype was detected many times. V is TRBV2 and J is TRBJ2-4, with 8 bases that match TRBD1. The CDR3 is made up of 14 amino acids. J gave up 4 bases and V 1 base, and 0 bases lay outside the gene matches. In germline, CDR1 is SNHLY, CDR2 FYNNEI. As DNA, the CDR3 is TGTGCCAGCAGTGAAGGACAGGGGAAAAACATTCAGTACTTC. Protein product: CASSEGQGKNIQYF. Complete variable domain (other parts from reference TRBV2 and TRBJ2-4): EPEVTQTPSHQVTQMGQEVILRCVPISNHLYFYWYRQILGQKVEFLVSFYNNEISEKSEIFDDQFSVERPDGSNFTLKIRSTKLEDSAMYFCASSEGQGKNIQYFGAGTRLSVL.

This clonotype was recorded once. The chain links TRBV29-1 to TRBJ1-4, with D perhaps matching TRBD1 (6 bases). Per germline, CDR1 SQVTM and CDR2 ANQGSEA. This CDR3 region has 15 residues. CDR3 amino acids: CNASGAGAWGEKLFF. CDR3 DNA: TGCAACGCCTCCGGGGCAGGGGCCTGGGGGGAAAAACTGTTTTTT. Based on the CDR3 plus reference TRBV29-1 and TRBJ1-4, the full variable domain is SAVISQKPSRDICQRGTSLTIQCQVDSQVTMMFWYRQQPGQSLTLIATANQGSEATYESGFVIDKFPISRPNLTFSTLTVSNMSPEDSSIYLCNASGAGAWGEKLFFGSGTQLSVL.

As regards this clonotype: Without the conserved terminal phenylalanine or tryptophan, this CDR3 likely stems from a read error. The DNA is left out, because the CDR3 cannot be placed on it with certainty; the CDR3 is given as TCRdb lists it. The chain carries TRBV5-1 and TRBJ2-2; the table assigns TRBD1, which was not confirmed against the DNA. The CDR3 adds up to 15 amino acids, both ends counted. Germline lookup yields CDR1 SGHRS and CDR2 YFSETQ. CDR3: CASSVGTDRTGEPFL.

This clonotype has a handful of counts. V is TRBV6-2 or TRBV6-3 and J is TRBJ2-3; possible D gene TRBD2, 6 bases. V shed 10 bases and J shed 3 bases, with 20 bases lying between them. Germline V gene sequence: CDR1 MNHEY, CDR2 SVGEGT. CDR3 length: 15 amino acids. The CDR3 nucleotides are TGTGCCATTCGGGCTAGCGAGAGTTCTACAGATACGCAGTATTTT. This translates into CAIRASESSTDTQYF.

A note on this clonotype: With a much larger clone just one base away, this may be a read error. The chain joins TRBV5-4 to TRBJ1-4; 8 bases agree with TRBD1. CDR1 is SGHNT, CDR2 YYREEE, per germline (reference sequence). The CDR3 is made up of 14 amino acids. The CDR3 region has the DNA TGTGCCAGCGGCCCACGACCCGGGACAGGAACGTCTGGATTT. As protein: CASGPRPGTGTSGF.